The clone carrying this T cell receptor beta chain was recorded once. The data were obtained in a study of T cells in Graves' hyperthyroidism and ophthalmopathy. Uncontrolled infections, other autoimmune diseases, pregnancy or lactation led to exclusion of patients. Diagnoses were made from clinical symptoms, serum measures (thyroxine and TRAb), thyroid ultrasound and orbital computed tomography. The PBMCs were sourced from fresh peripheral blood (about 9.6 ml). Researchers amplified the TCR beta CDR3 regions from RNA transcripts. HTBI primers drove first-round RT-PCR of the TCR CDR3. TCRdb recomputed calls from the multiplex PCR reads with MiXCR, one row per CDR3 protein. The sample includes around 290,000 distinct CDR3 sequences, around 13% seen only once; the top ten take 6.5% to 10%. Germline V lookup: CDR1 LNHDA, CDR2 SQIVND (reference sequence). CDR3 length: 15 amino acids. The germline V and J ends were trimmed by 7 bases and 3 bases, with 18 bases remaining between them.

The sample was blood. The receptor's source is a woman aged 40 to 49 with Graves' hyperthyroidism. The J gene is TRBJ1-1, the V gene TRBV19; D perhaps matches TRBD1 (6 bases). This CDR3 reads CASTRITGMDTEAFF. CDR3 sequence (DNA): TGTGCCAGTACCCGAATAACAGGGATGGACACTGAAGCTTTCTTT.